The rows below give T cell receptor beta chains drawn from one sample of a study of blood T cell repertoires in COVID-19. Profiled with immunoSEQ multiplex PCR; TCRdb holds only in-frame clones, not every one. The data hold 150,000 to 200,000 clones, with approximately 81% observed a single time. Sequences were obtained from peripheral blood. The receptor set was obtained from a woman aged 70 to 79 with COVID-19, enrolled during active disease. CDR3s include the opening cysteine and the closing phenylalanine or tryptophan. Each record gives: CDR3 DNA, CDR3 protein, J gene, V gene, clone size, D gene. The D gene is left open where the match is weak. Size tells how often a clone was seen (once, few, many) or the class of an expanded clone, and some rows leave it out.

TGTGCCAGCAGCCCTGCCAGGAGGCCTGGCACCGGGGAGCTGTTTTTT	CASSPARRPGTGELFF	TRBJ2-2	TRBV5-4	once	NA
TGCGCCAGCAGCATGGGACAGGGGGCTAACTATGGCTACACCTTC	CASSMGQGANYGYTF	TRBJ1-2	TRBV5-1	NA	TRBD1
TGTGCCAGCTTCAGCGGTAGCACAGATACGCAGTATTTT	CASFSGSTDTQYF	TRBJ2-3	TRBV10-3	NA	NA
TGTGCCAGCAGTGGACAGCGTCTCTCCTATAATTCACCCCTCCACTTT	CASSGQRLSYNSPLHF	TRBJ1-6	TRBV27	NA	NA
TGTGCCAGTAGTATCATGGTAGCGGGAGACAATGAGCAGTTCTTC	CASSIMVAGDNEQFF	TRBJ2-1	TRBV19	NA	TRBD2
TGTGCCAGCAGCTCCTACAGGAGAAGGGGCTACACCTTC	CASSSYRRRGYTF	TRBJ1-2	TRBV5-8	NA	NA
TGTGCCAGCTTCGGACAGGGTCGGGACACCGGGGAGCTGTTTTTT	CASFGQGRDTGELFF	TRBJ2-2	TRBV18	NA	TRBD1
TGTGCCAGCAGCGGCCCTACAGGGCCAACTAGCTCTGGGGCCAACGTCCTGACTTTC	CASSGPTGPTSSGANVLTF	TRBJ2-6	TRBV9	NA	NA
TGTGCCAGCAGCGTTCTATCCACAGATACGCAGTATTTT	CASSVLSTDTQYF	TRBJ2-3	TRBV9	NA	NA
TGCAGCGTGGAGGGCCAAGGCGGGAGGTCAGCGGAGACCCAGTACTTC	CSVEGQGGRSAETQYF	TRBJ2-5	TRBV29-1	NA	TRBD2
TGTGCCAGCTCACCACCCAGGGGTAATAACTATGGCTACACCTTC	CASSPPRGNNYGYTF	TRBJ1-2	TRBV18	few	NA
TGTGCCAGCAGCTTGGGTGAGGGAAACACCCTCCACTTT	CASSLGEGNTLHF	TRBJ1-6	TRBV7-6	NA	NA
TGTGCCAGCAGCCCGCGAGGGTTAGGAAACACTGAAGCTTTCTTT	CASSPRGLGNTEAFF	TRBJ1-1	TRBV11-2	few	NA
TGCAGTGCTAGTGCAGATCCTAATGAAAAACTGTTTTTT	CSASADPNEKLFF	TRBJ1-4	TRBV20-1	NA	NA
TGTGCCAGCAGCTTGCAGGGGGCAGGGACCGGGGAGCTGTTTTTT	CASSLQGAGTGELFF	TRBJ2-2	TRBV5-4	NA	TRBD1
TGTGCCAGCAGTAATCTTCAAGAGACCCAGTACTTC	CASSNLQETQYF	TRBJ2-5	TRBV11-3	NA	NA
TGTGCCAGCTTCCTTCTACGGGGGGAAGGCTACACCTTC	CASFLLRGEGYTF	TRBJ1-2	TRBV6-5	NA	NA
TGCGCCAGCAGCTTGGTCAGGGGGGACGAGCAGTACTTC	CASSLVRGDEQYF	TRBJ2-7	TRBV5-1	NA	NA
TGTGCCAGCAGTTGGGACAGTTCCTTCTCTGGGGCCAACGTCCTGACTTTC	CASSWDSSFSGANVLTF	TRBJ2-6	TRBV2	NA	TRBD1
TGTGCCAGCAGCTTGGTGGGGCGCTCTGGAAACACCATATATTTT	CASSLVGRSGNTIYF	TRBJ1-3	TRBV5-8	NA	NA
TGTGCCTGGAGTTGGCCTCAAAGCAATCAGCCCCAGCATTTT	CAWSWPQSNQPQHF	TRBJ1-5	TRBV30	NA	NA
TGTGCCAGCACCACTATGTCAACCGGGGAGCTGTTTTTT	CASTTMSTGELFF	TRBJ2-2	TRBV9	NA	NA
TGCGCCAGCAGCTTCCAGGGGGCCGGTGGGGCCAACGTCCTGACTTTC	CASSFQGAGGANVLTF	TRBJ2-6	TRBV5-1	NA	TRBD1
TGTGCCAGCAGTTACTTACAGGGATGGGAGCAGTTCTTC	CASSYLQGWEQFF	TRBJ2-1	TRBV6-5	NA	NA
TGTGCCAGTAGTATCTTCAGGACTAGCGGGAACAGGGAGCTGTTTTTT	CASSIFRTSGNRELFF	TRBJ2-2	TRBV19	NA	TRBD2
TGTGCCACCAGCAGGTACGGGACAGTTAATGAAAAACTGTTTTTT	CATSRYGTVNEKLFF	TRBJ1-4	TRBV15	few	TRBD1
TGTGCCACCCGGACAGGCTTCACAGATACGCAGTATTTT	CATRTGFTDTQYF	TRBJ2-3	TRBV15	NA	TRBD1
TGTGCCAGCAGCTTCTCCGGGACAGGGGGCATCGCAAGTTATGGCTACACCTTC	CASSFSGTGGIASYGYTF	TRBJ1-2	TRBV7-9	NA	TRBD1
TGTGCCAGTAGTATAGGGCACAACACTGAAGCTTTCTTT	CASSIGHNTEAFF	TRBJ1-1	TRBV19	NA	NA
TGCAGCGTTTGGGATCTAAACACAGGGGATATCTATGGCTACACCTTC	CSVWDLNTGDIYGYTF	TRBJ1-2	TRBV29-1	NA	TRBD1
TGTGCCAGCAGCCTACCGACGGGCTACGAGCAGTACTTC	CASSLPTGYEQYF	TRBJ2-7	TRBV7-8	NA	NA
TGTGCCAGCAGTGGAGGGACTAGCACAGATACGCAGTATTTT	CASSGGTSTDTQYF	TRBJ2-3	TRBV28	NA	NA
TGTGCCAGCAGCCAAAAGACAGGGAGCACAGATACGCAGTATTTT	CASSQKTGSTDTQYF	TRBJ2-3	TRBV7-8	NA	TRBD1
TGCGCCAGCAGCTCACAGGGGCCCGCCTACGAGCAGTACTTC	CASSSQGPAYEQYF	TRBJ2-7	TRBV5-1	NA	TRBD1
TGTGCCAGCAGAGCTAGCGGTGGTTACGAGCAGTACTTC	CASRASGGYEQYF	TRBJ2-7	TRBV28	NA	TRBD2
TGCGCCAGCAGCCTCGGGTATTCACCCCTCCACTTT	CASSLGYSPLHF	TRBJ1-6	TRBV5-1	NA	NA
TGTGCCAGTCAGGGCAAGAGTCCTAATGAAAAACTGTTTTTT	CASQGKSPNEKLFF	TRBJ1-4	TRBV2	NA	NA
TGTGCCAGCAGCCCGGGATCTGGGAATGAGCAGTTCTTC	CASSPGSGNEQFF	TRBJ2-1	TRBV7-3	once	NA
TGTGCCAGCAGCCCCGGACAGGGGCGCAACCTCTATGGCTACACCTTC	CASSPGQGRNLYGYTF	TRBJ1-2	TRBV5-8	NA	TRBD1
TGCGCCAGCAGCCAAGCTCTCGGACACCTCAGGACGATTTTATCTGGGGCCAACGTCCTGACTTTC	CASSQALGHLRTILSGANVLTF	TRBJ2-6	TRBV4-1	NA	NA
TGTGCCAGCAGCTCTTACAGGGGGCGAGAGACCCAGTACTTC	CASSSYRGRETQYF	TRBJ2-5	TRBV5-4	NA	TRBD1
TGTGCCAGCAGTTTCGACAGGGTTTACAATGAGCAGTTCTTC	CASSFDRVYNEQFF	TRBJ2-1	TRBV28	few	TRBD1
TGTGCCACCCCAGCGGGGGGGGACACAGATACGCAGTATTTT	CATPAGGDTDTQYF	TRBJ2-3	TRBV10-3	NA	TRBD2
TGTGCCAGCAGTGGACAGGGGGCGGGGGTCGAAAAACTGTTTTTT	CASSGQGAGVEKLFF	TRBJ1-4	TRBV2	NA	TRBD1
TGTGCCAGCACTTTTAGCGGGAGAGTGGAAGATACGCAGTATTTT	CASTFSGRVEDTQYF	TRBJ2-3	TRBV11-1	NA	TRBD2
TGTGCCAGCAGTAACCGGGACACCACCTACGAGCAGTACTTC	CASSNRDTTYEQYF	TRBJ2-7	TRBV6-5	NA	NA
TGCGCCAGCAGCATAGGGCAGGGGACCTACAATGAGCAGTTCTTC	CASSIGQGTYNEQFF	TRBJ2-1	TRBV5-1	NA	NA
TGTGCCAGCAGTCTTCGGGCAGGGATCTATGGCTACACCTTC	CASSLRAGIYGYTF	TRBJ1-2	TRBV28	NA	NA
TGTGCCAGCAGCCGCCCCCGGGGGGGGATGTCCTACAATGAGCAGTTCTTC	CASSRPRGGMSYNEQFF	TRBJ2-1	TRBV16	NA	TRBD2
TGTGCCAGCAGCCCGGGGGAGGGCGGCAATCAGCCCCAGCATTTT	CASSPGEGGNQPQHF	TRBJ1-5	TRBV7-9	NA	NA